The 12 T cell receptor beta chains reported below all come from one sample, sequenced in a study of Graves' ophthalmopathy and Graves' hyperthyroidism (dated by TCRdb to 2016 to 2019). The instrument given in TCRdb is Illumina HiSeq 2000. For repertoire sequencing, TCR beta CDR3 regions were amplified from RNA transcripts. A first-round RT-PCR used HTBI primers with the Qiagen OneStep RT-PCR kit, followed by a second-round multiplex PCR, size selection and purification. TCRdb's own reprocessing of the public reads used fastp at Q25 and MiXCR and kept productive beta chains. Rows with a matching CDR3 protein are joined into one entry that keeps the most common DNA and genes. Here the sample has some 520,000 distinct CDR3 sequences; approximately 15% occur a single time. Of the sample, approximately 9.8% is held by the ten largest clones. Sequencing was done on a sample of blood. The source of these receptors is a woman aged 30 to 39 with Graves' ophthalmopathy. Donor details come from another sample of the same person, matched by shared clones.

This clonotype was detected many times. The chain joins TRBV28 to TRBJ1-3, with no clear D. This CDR3 contains 15 residues. Germline assignment: CDR1 MDHEN and CDR2 SYDVKM. Trimming took 2 bases from V and 0 from J, leaving 8 bases between them. The CDR3 nucleotides read TGTGCCAGCAGTTTAAGCCCGAGCTCTGGAAACACCATATATTTT. Residues: CASSLSPSSGNTIYF.

There are many counts of this clonotype. V is TRBV7-9 and J is TRBJ1-6; TRBD1 agrees at 7 bases. V shed 4 bases, J shed 9 bases, and the junction held 9 bases outside the gene matches. CDR1 is SEHNR and CDR2 is FQNEAQ in the germline V gene (reference sequence). CDR3 size: 15 residues. The CDR3, as DNA: TGTGCCAGCAGCTCTACGACAGGGATGAGTTCACCCCTCCACTTT. Encoded protein: CASSSTTGMSSPLHF. Using reference TRBV7-9 and TRBJ1-6 for the parts outside the CDR3, the full variable domain is DTGVSQNPRHKITKRGQNVTFRCDPISEHNRLYWYRQTLGQGPEFLTYFQNEAQLEKSRLLSDRFSAERPKGSFSTLEIQRTEQGDSAMYLCASSSTTGMSSPLHFGNGTRLTVT.

This clonotype was observed at least ten times. CDR3 nucleotide sequence: TGTGCCAGCAGTTACAATATCCACAATCAGCCCCAGCATTTT. It specifies CASSYNIHNQPQHF. The chain joins TRBV6-2 or TRBV6-3 to TRBJ1-5; D is unclear. V was clipped by 2 bases and J by 3 bases, with 8 bases between them. The CDR3 extends over 14 amino acids. CDR1 is MNHEY and CDR2 is SVGEGT in the germline V gene.

This clonotype was counted ten times or more. A much larger clonotype is one base distant, so this may be a read error. The CDR3 here is CASSLYGAAGETQYF. The CDR3 nucleotides read TGTGCCAGCAGTTTGTATGGGGCAGCAGGAGAGACCCAGTACTTC. The chain joins TRBV12-3 or TRBV12-4 to TRBJ2-5; a possible D gene is TRBD1 (5 bases). V was trimmed by 3 bases and J by 4 bases, leaving 15 bases between them. The CDR3 has 15 residues.

This clonotype was detected ten times or more. The chain employs TRBV7-9 and TRBJ1-2; D is uncertain. Germline V gene lookup returns CDR1 SEHNR and CDR2 FQNEAQ (reference sequence). The CDR3 consists of 15 residues. V was trimmed by 5 bases and J by 8 bases, leaving 21 bases between them. CDR3 in amino acids: CASSPPGVRLKGYTF. The DNA for the CDR3 is TGTGCCAGCAGCCCACCTGGGGTACGGTTGAAGGGCTACACCTTC.

This clonotype was picked up many times. The chain combines TRBV11-2 with TRBJ2-2; D unclear. Germline CDR1 and CDR2: SGHAT and FQNNGV. The CDR3 totals 13 residues. Trimming removed 0 bases at V and 7 bases at J, with 6 bases between. The CDR3 nucleotides are TGTGCCAGCAGCTTAGATCTTAACGGGGAGCTGTTTTTT. Translated: CASSLDLNGELFF.

This clonotype was counted at least ten times. The chain employs TRBV28 and TRBJ2-5; D is uncertain. Per germline, CDR1 MDHEN and CDR2 SYDVKM. Trimming removed 4 bases at V and 5 bases at J, with 8 bases between. The CDR3 length is 12 residues. CDR3 DNA sequence: TGTGCCAGCAGTTATCCCCCCGAGACCCAGTACTTC. It yields the protein CASSYPPETQYF.

This clonotype was counted at least ten times. DNA of the CDR3: TGTGCCAGCAGCTGGACGGGTGGGACAGCTAATCAGCCCCAGCATTTT. It encodes CASSWTGGTANQPQHF. The gene calls are TRBV28 and TRBJ1-5, with TRBD1 identical over 7 bases. The V gene end was trimmed by 6 bases and the J gene end by 4 bases; junction bases not matched to a gene: 12. Per the germline V gene, CDR1 is MDHEN and CDR2 is SYDVKM. The CDR3 runs to 16 residues.

The table lists this clonotype with many counts. The chain recombines TRBV24-1 with TRBJ2-5; D ambiguous. Between the trimmed V and J ends, which lost 7 bases and 1 base, there was a span of 9 bases. Germline V gene lookup returns CDR1 KGHDR and CDR2 SFDVKD. This CDR3 has 13 residues. As DNA, the CDR3 is TGTGCCACCAGCAGACATTCCCAAGAGACCCAGTACTTC. As protein: CATSRHSQETQYF.

This clonotype has at least ten counts. The rearrangement uses TRBV7-2 and TRBJ2-5; D gene unclear. Between the trimmed V and J ends, which lost 0 bases and 4 bases, there was a span of 9 bases. The CDR3 has 14 residues. From germline, CDR1 is SGHTA and CDR2 FQGNSA. CDR3 region: CASSLAIMGETQYF. The DNA of the CDR3 is TGTGCCAGCAGCTTAGCGATTATGGGAGAGACCCAGTACTTC.

This clonotype was recorded at least ten times. The rearrangement uses TRBV11-2 and TRBJ2-7; 9 bases are a match to TRBD2. The ends lost 1 base at V and 4 bases at J; junction bases unmatched: 2. The germline CDR1 and CDR2 sequences are SGHAT and FQNNGV. The CDR3 loop spans 14 amino acids. CDR3 coding DNA: TGTGCCAGCAGCTTAGTCCTAGCGGGGTACGAGCAGTACTTC. It translates to CASSLVLAGYEQYF.

This clonotype was picked up many times. This chain uses TRBV9 with TRBJ2-5; TRBD1 agrees at 11 bases. Germline V CDR1 and CDR2: SGDLS, YYNGEE. The CDR3 is made up of 15 amino acids. With V trimmed by 4 bases and J by 5 bases, 7 bases remained unmatched. The CDR3 here is CASSFGQGATETQYF. CDR3 DNA: TGTGCCAGCAGCTTCGGACAGGGGGCAACGGAGACCCAGTACTTC.